This T cell receptor beta chain stems from a study of cytomegalovirus exposure and HLA in healthy donors. Turning to the study itself: A preliminary data release comprised tens of millions of unique TCRs obtained from HLA-typed donors. Study outcomes and limitations: The likely explanation for a cluster of highly shared sequence variants was sequencing artifact. One variant, a missense change in DCLRE1C, was linked in a later analysis to TCR beta V- and J-gene trimming.

The PCR ran on 60 Vbeta and 13 Jbeta primers. TCRdb keeps only in-frame clones here, not all; method: immunoSEQ multiplex PCR. The table lists about 46,000 clones. Germline V gene data show CDR1 as SQVTM and CDR2 as ANQGSEA. V dropped 2 bases and J dropped 7; count of bases not matched to a gene: 9. The CDR3 sequence is 14 residues long. Notes on this clone: The antigen is undetermined.

The TCR originated in a woman aged 40 to 55 in good health and CMV-seronegative. Sequencing used PBMCs. This chain connects TRBV29-1 to TRBJ2-5, with 8 positions matching TRBD2. The CDR3 DNA is TGCAGCGTTGAACTTAATCTTCGGGGGGGGACCCAGTACTTC. Protein product: CSVELNLRGGTQYF.